The clone carrying this T cell receptor beta chain has only a few counts. All of the isolated RNA was reverse transcribed, so expressed TCRB transcripts were sequenced. The data were produced by immunoSEQ multiplex PCR, yet TCRdb's version contains in-frame clones alone and is incomplete. The data contain about 230,000 clones, over 8.5% of them seen just once; the ten biggest clones take up about 0.037%. The data derive from a study of beta chain features in type 1 diabetes. Looking at the study overall: There were approximately 100,000,000 sorted cells examined across all samples.

The CDR3 is 15 residues long. Germline CDR1 is MNHEY and CDR2 is SMNVEV (reference sequence). J was trimmed by 8 bases and V by 5 bases; bases with no gene match: 11. Source material: naive CD4+ T cells from blood. V and J are TRBV27 and TRBJ1-4, with 7 bases that match TRBD1. This sequence was found in a woman younger than 30 in good health. CDR3 sequence: CASSANRGVEEKLFF. The CDR3 nucleotides read TGTGCCAGCAGTGCAAACAGGGGAGTAGAGGAAAAACTGTTTTTT. Together with reference TRBV27 and TRBJ1-4, the CDR3 gives the full variable domain: EAQVTQNPRYLITVTGKKLTVTCSQNMNHEYMSWYRQDPGLGLRQIYYSMNVEVTDKGDVPEGYKVSRKEKRNFPLILESPSPNQTSLYFCASSANRGVEEKLFFGSGTQLSVL.